These 18 T cell receptor beta chains were all obtained from the same sample, sequenced in a study of blood T cell repertoires in COVID-19. The table came from immunoSEQ multiplex PCR; TCRdb's copy has only in-frame clones and leaves some out. In the table there are 110,000 to 150,000 clones, about 76% of which are singletons. The material sequenced was peripheral blood. These receptor sequences come from a man older than 75 with acute or convalescent COVID-19.

J is TRBJ2-3 and V is TRBV4-2; TRBD2 aligns across 11 bases. Germline V lookup: CDR1 LGHNA, CDR2 YNFKEQ. J was trimmed by 5 bases and V by 0 bases; bases with no gene match: 7. The CDR3 length is 17 residues. CDR3: CASSQEASTSGEDTQYF. The CDR3 DNA follows: TGTGCCAGCAGCCAAGAGGCATCGACTAGCGGGGAAGATACGCAGTATTTT.

The V gene is TRBV10-3, the J gene TRBJ2-3; 9 positions match TRBD2. J lost 0 bases, V lost 4 bases, and 17 bases had no gene match. In germline, CDR1 is ENHRY, CDR2 SYGVKD. The CDR3 loop spans 20 amino acids. The CDR3 loop is CAISGRGTSRPGGSTDTQYF. In nucleotides, the CDR3 is TGTGCCATCAGTGGGAGGGGGACTAGCCGTCCCGGGGGCAGCACAGATACGCAGTATTTT.

The chain links TRBV5-1 to TRBJ2-1; 7 bases are shared with TRBD2. There are 14 residues in the CDR3. The V and J ends lost 5 bases and 6 bases, in that order; junction bases with no gene match: 8. The germline gives CDR1 SGHRS, CDR2 YFSETQ. The CDR3 reads CASSGGGPGNEQFF. The DNA of the CDR3 is TGCGCCAGCAGTGGGGGGGGACCCGGCAATGAGCAGTTCTTC.

The chain joins TRBV6-2 or TRBV6-3 to TRBJ1-5, with a tentative D call TRBD1 (5 bases). Germline CDR1 and CDR2: MNHEY and SVGEGT. The CDR3 has 15 amino acids. Trimming shortened V by 1 base and J by 1 base, and 8 bases separated the two germline ends. This CDR3 reads CASSYWGGSNQPQHF. CDR3 DNA: TGTGCCAGCAGTTACTGGGGGGGAAGCAATCAGCCCCAGCATTTT.

Only one count was recorded for this clone. The chain uses TRBV5-3 and TRBJ2-7; TRBD1 agrees at 10 bases. Being an ORF, TRBV5-3 has a function that is uncertain. This CDR3 comprises 15 residues. V trimming: 2 bases; J trimming: 5 bases; junction bases outside the gene matches: 7. The CDR3 sequence is CARSFSGTGEDEQYF. CDR3 DNA: TGTGCCAGAAGCTTCTCCGGGACAGGGGAGGACGAGCAGTACTTC.

CDR3 DNA sequence: TGTGCCAGCAGTGAGACAGGGGAAGATCCTCATGGCTACACCTTC. Residues: CASSETGEDPHGYTF. The chain joins TRBV6-1 to TRBJ1-2; 8 positions match TRBD1. The trim removed 3 bases at V and 6 bases at J, leaving 9 bases unmatched. Germline lookup yields CDR1 MNHNS and CDR2 SASEGT. The CDR3 contains 15 residues.

V and J are TRBV5-1 and TRBJ2-2; 14 nucleotides line up with TRBD2. The CDR3 is 15 residues long. Germline values: CDR1 SGHRS, CDR2 YFSETQ. J gave up 9 bases and V 4 bases, and 5 bases lay outside the gene matches. DNA of the CDR3: TGCGCCAGCAGCCCCGGGACTAGCGGGGGTCGGGAGCTGTTTTTT. It specifies CASSPGTSGGRELFF.

There are a few counts of this clone. This chain connects TRBV5-6 to TRBJ2-1, with 9 nucleotides matching TRBD1. CDR3 length: 16 residues. V shed 4 bases, J shed 5 bases, and the junction held 10 bases outside the gene matches. Germline V gives CDR1 SGHDT, CDR2 YYEEEE. CDR3 loop: CASSLFGGQGNNEQFF. The CDR3 DNA reads TGTGCCAGCAGCCTATTTGGGGGACAGGGCAACAATGAGCAGTTCTTC.

Many counts were recorded for this clone. The J gene is TRBJ2-1, the V gene TRBV27; D gene unclear. This CDR3 is built from 13 residues. The V gene lost 6 bases and the J gene lost 9 bases, with 15 bases spanning the gap. Germline V gene lookup returns CDR1 MNHEY and CDR2 SMNVEV (reference sequence). CDR3 region: CASSLVGIVEQFF. The CDR3 DNA reads as TGTGCCAGCAGCCTCGTGGGCATAGTTGAGCAGTTCTTC.

J is TRBJ2-3 and V is TRBV15; 9 bases are a match to TRBD1. The CDR3 contains 14 residues. CDR1 and CDR2 (germline): LNHNV, YYDKDF (reference sequence). The junction had 10 bases not matched to a gene; V was cut back by 11 bases and J by 4 bases. This CDR3 is CASQLTGGPDTQYF. DNA of the CDR3: TGTGCCTCACAGTTAACAGGGGGCCCAGATACGCAGTATTTT.

For this clone: Other DNA sequences in this sample translate to the same CDR3. The chain carries TRBV12-3 or TRBV12-4 and TRBJ2-3; TRBD2 might be the D (6 bases). The V and J ends lost 6 bases and 3 bases respectively, with 7 bases between them. The CDR3 sequence is 12 residues long. This chain's CDR3 is CASSRGTDTQYF. The CDR3 coding sequence is TGTGCCAGCAGCCGGGGGACAGATACGCAGTATTTT.

CDR3 in amino acids: CASRVDRWVGPQHF. As DNA, the CDR3 is TGTGCCAGCAGGGTTGACAGGTGGGTTGGGCCCCAGCATTTT. The chain uses TRBV2 and TRBJ1-5; weak D call: TRBD1 (6 bases). Germline V gives CDR1 SNHLY, CDR2 FYNNEI. Trimming left V 6 bases short and J 9 bases short, with 18 bases between. The CDR3 is made up of 14 amino acids.

The chain uses TRBV7-6 and TRBJ1-3; 10 nucleotides match TRBD1. Unmatched junction bases numbered 3, after V lost 4 bases and J lost 0 bases. The CDR3 has 16 residues. The germline V gene encodes CDR1 SGHVS and CDR2 FNYEAQ. The CDR3 region has the DNA TGTGCCAGCAGCTGGACAGGGGGGCTCTCTGGAAACACCATATATTTT. Its protein is CASSWTGGLSGNTIYF.

This clone was picked up a small number of times. The chain links TRBV4-1 to TRBJ1-1; no definite D call. The V gene lost 0 bases and the J gene lost 4 bases, with 12 bases spanning the gap. Germline V gene sequence: CDR1 MGHRA, CDR2 YSYEKL. This CDR3 comprises 15 residues. CDR3 coding DNA: TGCGCCAGCAGCCAAGAAGAGGGCACTGTCACTGAAGCTTTCTTT. This codes for CASSQEEGTVTEAFF.

The V gene is TRBV7-2, the J gene TRBJ2-5, with a possible D match to TRBD1 (5 bases). Germline assignment: CDR1 SGHTA and CDR2 FQGNSA. The CDR3 is made up of 14 amino acids. V lost 5 bases, J lost 0 bases, and 10 bases lay in between. DNA of the CDR3: TGTGCCAGCAGCCCTATGACAGACCAAGAGACCCAGTACTTC. Protein product: CASSPMTDQETQYF.

The chain joins TRBV5-4 to TRBJ2-1; a possible D gene is TRBD1 (6 bases). CDR1 is SGHNT and CDR2 is YYREEE in the germline V gene (reference sequence). V lost 1 base and J lost 3, with 8 bases in between. This CDR3 is 14 amino acids long. Here the CDR3 DNA reads TGTGCCAGCAGCTTGTGGGGGCTCTACAATGAGCAGTTCTTC. Its translation is CASSLWGLYNEQFF.

CDR3 bases: TGTGCCAGCTCAAGCCGGGACATCTCTGGAAACACCATATATTTT. This translates into CASSSRDISGNTIYF. The chain combines TRBV18 with TRBJ1-3, with D perhaps matching TRBD1 (6 bases). V lost 5 bases, J lost 0 bases, and 11 bases lay in between. CDR3 length equals 15 residues. The V gene's germline CDR1 is KGHSH and CDR2 LQKENI. Supplemented by reference TRBV18 and TRBJ1-3, the full variable domain reads NAGVMQNPRHLVRRRGQEARLRCSPMKGHSHVYWYRQLPEEGLKFMVYLQKENIIDESGMPKERFSAEFPKEGPSILRIQQVVRGDSAAYFCASSSRDISGNTIYFGEGSWLTVV.

The chain is built from TRBV7-3 and TRBJ2-7; possible D gene TRBD1, 7 bases. From germline, CDR1 is SGHTA and CDR2 FQGTGA. V was cut by 2 bases and J by 5 bases, with 16 bases left in between. The CDR3 runs 15 residues. In nucleotides, the CDR3 is TGTGCCAGCAGCTTACTCGCAGGGGGGTTAGACGAGCAGTACTTC. This sequence encodes CASSLLAGGLDEQYF. Drawing the rest from reference TRBV7-3 and TRBJ2-7, the complete variable domain is GAGVSQTPSNKVTEKGKYVELRCDPISGHTALYWYRQSLGQGPEFLIYFQGTGAADDSGLPNDRFFAVRPEGSVSTLKIQRTERGDSAVYLCASSLLAGGLDEQYFGPGTRLTVT.